Below, 10 T cell receptor beta chains from the same sample are listed, as sequenced in a study of human T cells and chemical hapten exposure. TCRdb independently ran MiXCR on the RACE reads; one entry per CDR3 protein. This table has 110,000 to 150,000 distinct CDR3 sequences, 12% appearing once. Time point noted: patch test 2, 6 weeks after DPC sensitization. Treatment specified: therapeutic diphenylcyclopropenone sensitization with weekly scalp DPC. Sequences were derived from whole blood, sampled in connection with sensitization to the hapten diphenylcyclopropenone (DPC). All receptors derive from a woman in her forties or fifties with alopecia areata. Some clones in this sample may be carry-over from other donors' samples.

The chain joins TRBV6-5 to TRBJ1-6; a possible D gene is TRBD1 (6 bases). Trimming pared 4 bases from V and 4 bases from J, leaving 8 bases between. Germline lookup yields CDR1 MNHEY and CDR2 SVGAGI. CDR3 length: 14 amino acids. CDR3 bases: TGTGCCAGCAGTTTACAGGGTTATAATTCACCCCTCCACTTT. Translated: CASSLQGYNSPLHF.

This chain links TRBV19 with TRBJ2-7, with D tentatively TRBD1 (6 bases). CDR1 and CDR2 from the germline V gene are LNHDA and SQIVND (reference sequence). The CDR3 is 15 residues long. V was clipped by 9 bases and J by 4 bases, with 22 bases between them. The CDR3 protein is CASSPTGRRTYEQYF. The CDR3 DNA follows: TGTGCCAGCAGCCCCACAGGGCGAAGGACGTACGAGCAGTACTTC. The full variable domain, in which reference TRBV19 and TRBJ2-7 provide the parts outside the CDR3, is DGGITQSPKYLFRKEGQNVTLSCEQNLNHDAMYWYRQDPGQGLRLIYYSQIVNDFQKGDIAEGYSVSREKKESFPLTVTSAQKNPTAFYLCASSPTGRRTYEQYFGPGTRLTVT.

This clonotype was detected many times. The chain is built from TRBV6-5 and TRBJ2-2; D gene uncertain. The V gene's germline CDR1 is MNHEY and CDR2 SVGAGI. This CDR3 has 11 residues. V was cut by 8 bases and J by 6 bases, with 7 bases left in between. In nucleotides, the CDR3 is TGTGCCAGCTCATCTCCCGGGGAGCTGTTTTTT. Translation gives CASSSPGELFF.

This sequence joins TRBV15 and TRBJ1-1; perhaps TRBD1 as D (5 bases). The CDR3 is 12 amino acids. CDR1 and CDR2 (germline): LNHNV, YYDKDF (reference sequence). The V end lost 5 bases, the J end lost 11 bases, and 15 bases lay between the germline ends. The CDR3 nucleotides are TGTGCCACCAGCGGCCAAGGAGGGGAGGCTTTCTTT. Translated, it gives CATSGQGGEAFF.

The chain couples TRBV6-7 to TRBJ1-1; D not certain. TRBV6-7 is classed as an ORF, of uncertain function. The CDR3 is 14 residues long. With 2 bases removed from V and 4 bases from J, the gap between germline ends came to 11 bases. The CDR3 is CASSYPDPSTEAFF. As DNA, the CDR3 is TGTGCCAGCAGTTACCCCGATCCGTCCACTGAAGCTTTCTTT.

This clonotype was detected only a few times. The chain couples TRBV30 to TRBJ1-2, with D unresolved. The CDR3 sequence is 12 residues long. Germline CDR1 GTSNPN, CDR2 SVGIG (reference sequence). V was pared by 7 bases and J by 4 bases, with 13 bases between. The DNA of the CDR3 is TGTGCCTCCAGAACCCTAACCTATGGCTACACCTTC. Translated: CASRTLTYGYTF.

The chain recombines TRBV29-1 with TRBJ1-2; TRBD1 matches 8 bases. The CDR3 consists of 13 residues. Germline loops: CDR1 SQVTM, CDR2 ANQGSEA. The trim removed 4 bases at V and 2 bases at J, leaving 3 bases unmatched. CDR3 in DNA: TGCAGCGTTGGGGCAGGGGGCAACTATGGCTACACCTTC. Its protein is CSVGAGGNYGYTF.

The chain combines TRBV7-2 with TRBJ2-7; D not certain. The germline V and J ends were trimmed by 2 bases and 7 bases, with 9 bases remaining between them. The germline V gene has CDR1 SGHTA and CDR2 FQGNSA. The CDR3 covers 12 residues. CDR3 amino acids: CASSLKAWEQYF. DNA of the CDR3: TGTGCCAGCAGCTTAAAAGCTTGGGAGCAGTACTTC.

V and J are TRBV20-1 and TRBJ2-7; 13 bases align to TRBD2. The CDR3 runs to 19 residues. J lost 4 bases, V lost 1 base, and 16 bases had no gene match. CDR1 and CDR2 from the germline V gene are DFQATT and SNEGSKA (reference sequence). CDR3 sequence reads: CSARVKRPLPTSGRYEQYF. Here the CDR3 DNA reads TGCAGTGCTAGAGTTAAGCGACCCCTACCGACTAGCGGGAGGTACGAGCAGTACTTC.

This clonotype was detected a few times. The chain employs TRBV6-6 and TRBJ2-3; TRBD1 matches at 7 bases. The length of the CDR3 is 16 residues. J gave up 3 bases and V 7 bases, and 13 bases lay outside the gene matches. Germline V gene data show CDR1 as MNHNY and CDR2 as SVGAGI (reference sequence). The CDR3 region has the DNA TGTGCCAGCATCAAAAGGGGGCTAGCTATAACAGATACGCAGTATTTT. Translating it yields CASIKRGLAITDTQYF.